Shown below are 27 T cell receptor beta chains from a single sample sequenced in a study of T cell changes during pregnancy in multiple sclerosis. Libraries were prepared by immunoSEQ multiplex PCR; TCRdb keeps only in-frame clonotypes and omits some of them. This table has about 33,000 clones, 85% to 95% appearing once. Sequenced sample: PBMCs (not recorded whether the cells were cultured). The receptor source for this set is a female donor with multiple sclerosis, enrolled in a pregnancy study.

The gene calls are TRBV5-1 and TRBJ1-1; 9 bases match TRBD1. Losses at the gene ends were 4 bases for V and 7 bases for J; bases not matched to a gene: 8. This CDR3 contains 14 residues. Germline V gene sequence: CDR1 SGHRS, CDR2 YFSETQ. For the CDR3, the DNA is TGCGCCAGCAGCAGAGCGGACAGGGGAGATGAAGCTTTCTTT. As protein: CASSRADRGDEAFF.

DNA for the CDR3: TGTGCCAGTAGTCGGGGGAGAGAAGGCACTGAAGCTTTCTTT. Translation: CASSRGREGTEAFF. The rearrangement uses TRBV19 and TRBJ1-1; the D gene is possibly TRBD1 (5 bases). The V end was cut by 5 bases, the J end by 4 bases, with 14 bases between. The CDR3 has 14 residues. Germline values: CDR1 LNHDA, CDR2 SQIVND (reference sequence).

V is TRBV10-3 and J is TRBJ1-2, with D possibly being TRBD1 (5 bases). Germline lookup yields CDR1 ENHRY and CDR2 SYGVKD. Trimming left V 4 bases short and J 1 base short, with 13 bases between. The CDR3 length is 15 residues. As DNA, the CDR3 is TGTGCCATCAGTGTAAGGGACGGTAATAACTATGGCTACACCTTC. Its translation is CAISVRDGNNYGYTF.

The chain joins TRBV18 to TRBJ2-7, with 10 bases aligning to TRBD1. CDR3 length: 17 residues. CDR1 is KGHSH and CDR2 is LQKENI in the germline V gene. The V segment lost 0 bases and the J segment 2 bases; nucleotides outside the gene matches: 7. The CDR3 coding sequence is TGTGCCAGCTCACCACCCGAGACAGGGGGCATGGCCTACGAGCAGTACTTC. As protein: CASSPPETGGMAYEQYF. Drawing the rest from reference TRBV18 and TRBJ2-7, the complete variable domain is NAGVMQNPRHLVRRRGQEARLRCSPMKGHSHVYWYRQLPEEGLKFMVYLQKENIIDESGMPKERFSAEFPKEGPSILRIQQVVRGDSAAYFCASSPPETGGMAYEQYFGPGTRLTVT.

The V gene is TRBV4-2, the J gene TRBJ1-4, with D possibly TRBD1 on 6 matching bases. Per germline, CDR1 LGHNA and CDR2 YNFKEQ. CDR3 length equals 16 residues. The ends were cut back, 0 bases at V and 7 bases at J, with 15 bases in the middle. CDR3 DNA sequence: TGTGCCAGCAGCCAAGATCCCCGGGGGGGCTCTGAAAAACTGTTTTTT. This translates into CASSQDPRGGSEKLFF.

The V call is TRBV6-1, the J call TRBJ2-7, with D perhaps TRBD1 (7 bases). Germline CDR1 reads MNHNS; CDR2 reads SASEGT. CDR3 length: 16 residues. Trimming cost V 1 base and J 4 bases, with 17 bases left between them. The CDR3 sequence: CASSEGVEGAIYEQYF. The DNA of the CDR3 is TGTGCCAGCAGTGAAGGGGTGGAGGGGGCTATATACGAGCAGTACTTC.

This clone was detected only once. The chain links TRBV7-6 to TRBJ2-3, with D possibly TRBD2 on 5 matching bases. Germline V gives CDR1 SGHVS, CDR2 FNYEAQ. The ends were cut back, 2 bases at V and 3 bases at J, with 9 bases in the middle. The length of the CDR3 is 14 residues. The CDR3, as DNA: TGTGCCAGCAGCTTAAGTCCGGGGACAGATACGCAGTATTTT. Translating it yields CASSLSPGTDTQYF.

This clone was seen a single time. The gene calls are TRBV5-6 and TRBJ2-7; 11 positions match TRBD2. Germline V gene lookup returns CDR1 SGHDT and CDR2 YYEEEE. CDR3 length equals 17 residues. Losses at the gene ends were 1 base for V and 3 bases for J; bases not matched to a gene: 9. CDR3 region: CASSLFGATSGIYEQYF. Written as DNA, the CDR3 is TGTGCCAGCAGCTTGTTTGGGGCGACTAGCGGGATCTACGAGCAGTACTTC.

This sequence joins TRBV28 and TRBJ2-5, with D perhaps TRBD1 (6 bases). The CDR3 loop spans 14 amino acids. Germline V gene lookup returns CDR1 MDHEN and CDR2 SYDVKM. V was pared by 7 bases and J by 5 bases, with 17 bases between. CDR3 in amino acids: CASTKRGRGETQYF. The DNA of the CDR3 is TGTGCCAGCACAAAAAGGGGCAGGGGTGAGACCCAGTACTTC.

In DNA, the CDR3 is TGCGCCAGCAGCCAAGATGGAGACACTGAAGCTTTCTTT. The encoded protein is CASSQDGDTEAFF. The chain couples TRBV4-1 to TRBJ1-1; no reliable D call. Germline assignment: CDR1 MGHRA and CDR2 YSYEKL. The CDR3 extends over 13 amino acids. The V and J ends lost 0 bases and 3 bases respectively, with 5 bases between them.

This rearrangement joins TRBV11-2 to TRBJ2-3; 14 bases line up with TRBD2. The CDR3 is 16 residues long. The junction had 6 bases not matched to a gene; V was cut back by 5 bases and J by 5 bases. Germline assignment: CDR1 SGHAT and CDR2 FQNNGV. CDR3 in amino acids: CASSPGLAGVGDTQYF. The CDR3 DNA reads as TGTGCCAGCAGCCCGGGACTAGCGGGAGTCGGAGATACGCAGTATTTT.

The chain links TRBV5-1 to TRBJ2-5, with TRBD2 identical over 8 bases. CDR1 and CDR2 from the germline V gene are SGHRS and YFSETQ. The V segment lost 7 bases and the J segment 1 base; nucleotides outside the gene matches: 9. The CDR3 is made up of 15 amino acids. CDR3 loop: CASSNAGGPQETQYF. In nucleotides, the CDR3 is TGCGCCAGCTCAAACGCGGGAGGACCCCAAGAGACCCAGTACTTC.

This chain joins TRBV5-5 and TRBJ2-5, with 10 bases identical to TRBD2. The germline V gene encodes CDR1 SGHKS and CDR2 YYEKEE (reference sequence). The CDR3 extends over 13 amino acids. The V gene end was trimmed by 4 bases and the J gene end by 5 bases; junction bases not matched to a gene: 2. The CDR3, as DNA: TGTGCCAGCAGCCCGACTAGCGGGGAGACCCAGTACTTC. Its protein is CASSPTSGETQYF.

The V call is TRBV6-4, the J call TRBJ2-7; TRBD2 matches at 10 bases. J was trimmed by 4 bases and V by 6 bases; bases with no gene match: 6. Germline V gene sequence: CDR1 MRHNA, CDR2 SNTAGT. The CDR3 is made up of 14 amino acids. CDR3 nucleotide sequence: TGTGCCAGCAGCAAACTAGCGGGACAGTACGAGCAGTACTTC. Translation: CASSKLAGQYEQYF.

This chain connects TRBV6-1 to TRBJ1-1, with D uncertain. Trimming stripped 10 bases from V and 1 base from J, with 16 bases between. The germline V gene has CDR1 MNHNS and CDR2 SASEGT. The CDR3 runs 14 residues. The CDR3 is CAIIPGDGNTEAFF. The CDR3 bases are TGTGCCATCATACCTGGGGATGGGAACACTGAAGCTTTCTTT.

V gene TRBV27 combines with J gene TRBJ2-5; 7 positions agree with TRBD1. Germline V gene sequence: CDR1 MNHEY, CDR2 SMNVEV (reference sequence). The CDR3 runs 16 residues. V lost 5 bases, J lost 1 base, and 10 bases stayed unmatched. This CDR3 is CASSLDRDGGQETQYF. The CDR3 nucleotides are TGTGCCAGCAGTCTCGACAGGGATGGGGGCCAAGAGACCCAGTACTTC.

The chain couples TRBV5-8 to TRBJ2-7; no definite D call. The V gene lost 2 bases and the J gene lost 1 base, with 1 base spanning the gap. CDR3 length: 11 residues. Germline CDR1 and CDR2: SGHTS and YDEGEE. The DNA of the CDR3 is TGTGCCAGCAGCTTTTCCTACGAGCAGTACTTC. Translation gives CASSFSYEQYF.

The CDR3 is CASSRTVNSGNTIYF. The CDR3 DNA reads as TGTGCCAGCAGTCGAACAGTTAACTCTGGAAACACCATATATTTT. The chain is built from TRBV6-5 and TRBJ1-3, with D unclear. Trimming pared 5 bases from V and 0 bases from J, leaving 11 bases between. The CDR3 has 15 amino acids. Germline assignment: CDR1 MNHEY and CDR2 SVGAGI.

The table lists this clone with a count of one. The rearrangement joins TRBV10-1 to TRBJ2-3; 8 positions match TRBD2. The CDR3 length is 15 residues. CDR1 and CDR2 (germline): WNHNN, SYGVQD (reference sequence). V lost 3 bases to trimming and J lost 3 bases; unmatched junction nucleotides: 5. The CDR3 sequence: CASSDPGGPTDTQYF. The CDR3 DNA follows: TGCGCCAGCAGTGACCCGGGAGGGCCAACAGATACGCAGTATTTT.

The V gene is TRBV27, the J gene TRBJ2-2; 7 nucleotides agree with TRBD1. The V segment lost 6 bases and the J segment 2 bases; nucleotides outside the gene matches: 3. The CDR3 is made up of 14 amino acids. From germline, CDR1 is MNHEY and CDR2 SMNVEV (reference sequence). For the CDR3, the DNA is TGTGCCAGCAGACGGGACAGAAACACCGGGGAGCTGTTTTTT. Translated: CASRRDRNTGELFF.

The CDR3 DNA is TGCGCCAGCAGCTTGGAGGGACTAGCTCACGAGCAGTACTTC. This codes for CASSLEGLAHEQYF. The chain couples TRBV5-1 to TRBJ2-7, with 9 bases identical to TRBD2. Germline-derived CDR1 and CDR2 are SGHRS and YFSETQ. With V trimmed by 0 bases and J by 5 bases, 3 bases remained unmatched. The CDR3 contains 14 residues.

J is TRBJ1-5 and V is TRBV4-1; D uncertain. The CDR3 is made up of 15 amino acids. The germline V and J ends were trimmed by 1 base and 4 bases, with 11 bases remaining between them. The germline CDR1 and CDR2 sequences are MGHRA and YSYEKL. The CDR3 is CASSQGWLENQPQHF. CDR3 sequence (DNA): TGCGCCAGCAGCCAAGGGTGGCTGGAGAATCAGCCCCAGCATTTT.

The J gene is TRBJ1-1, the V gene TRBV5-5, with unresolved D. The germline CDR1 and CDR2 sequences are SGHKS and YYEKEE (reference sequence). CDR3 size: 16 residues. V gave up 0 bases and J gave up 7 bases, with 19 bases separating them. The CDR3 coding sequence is TGTGCCAGCAGCTTGGGAGGAGGAGGAAAAGAGGGTGAAGCTTTCTTT. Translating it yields CASSLGGGGKEGEAFF.

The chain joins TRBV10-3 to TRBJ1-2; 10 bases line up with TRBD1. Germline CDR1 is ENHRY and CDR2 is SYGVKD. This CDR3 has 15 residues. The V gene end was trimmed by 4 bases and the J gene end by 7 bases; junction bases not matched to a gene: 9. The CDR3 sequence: CAISAYGQGEAGYTF. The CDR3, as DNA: TGTGCCATCAGTGCGTACGGACAGGGGGAGGCTGGCTACACCTTC.

The CDR3, as DNA: TGTGCCAGCAGCGTAGCAGGGGGGAGCTCCTACGAGCAGTACTTC. Its protein product is CASSVAGGSSYEQYF. The genes are TRBV9 and TRBJ2-7; tentatively, D is TRBD1 (7 bases). This CDR3 is built from 15 residues. CDR1 and CDR2 (germline): SGDLS, YYNGEE. V was pared by 0 bases and J by 0 bases, with 10 bases between.

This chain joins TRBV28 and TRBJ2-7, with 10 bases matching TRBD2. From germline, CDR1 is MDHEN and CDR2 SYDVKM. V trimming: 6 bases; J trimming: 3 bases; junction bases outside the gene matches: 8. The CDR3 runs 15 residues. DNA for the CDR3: TGTGCCAGCAGCAGTCAGAGGACTAGCGGCTACGAGCAGTACTTC. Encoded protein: CASSSQRTSGYEQYF.

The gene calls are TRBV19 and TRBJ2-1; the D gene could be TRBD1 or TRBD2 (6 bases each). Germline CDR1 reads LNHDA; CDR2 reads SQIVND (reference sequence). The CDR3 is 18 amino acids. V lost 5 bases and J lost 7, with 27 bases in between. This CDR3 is CASSSQGAWGDGRNEQFF. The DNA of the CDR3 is TGTGCCAGTAGTTCACAGGGCGCCTGGGGGGACGGAAGGAATGAGCAGTTCTTC.